Each of the 26 T cell receptor beta chains below was sequenced from the same sample in a study of patients and donors after allogeneic stem cell transplantation. TCRdb recomputed calls from the RT-PCR reads with MiXCR, one row per CDR3 protein. This table holds fewer than 30,000 distinct CDR3 sequences, over 7% found once. Sequencing input: blood, either unsorted or a sorted T cell fraction (not recorded which). Receptors were obtained from a human donor who was either an allogeneic HSCT recipient or a stem cell or donor lymphocyte infusion donor (not recorded which). It is not recorded whose cells these are; they may come from a transplant donor.

In its sample, this clonotype was seen many times. The chain joins TRBV7-9 to TRBJ2-1, with 8 bases that match TRBD2. The CDR3 consists of 15 residues. The V and J ends lost 3 bases and 10 bases, in that order; junction bases with no gene match: 11. CDR1 and CDR2 (germline): SEHNR, FQNEAQ (reference sequence). The CDR3 loop is CASSFGLAGPTEQFF. The CDR3 DNA follows: TGTGCCAGCAGCTTCGGACTAGCTGGTCCGACCGAGCAGTTCTTC.

This clonotype was detected only a few times. The rearrangement uses TRBV5-6 and TRBJ2-1, with D perhaps being TRBD1 or TRBD2 (5 bases each). The ends were cut back, 4 bases at V and 7 bases at J, with 27 bases in the middle. The germline CDR1 and CDR2 sequences are SGHDT and YYEEEE. The CDR3 covers 18 residues. CDR3 residues: CASSRIWGTRSTQNEQFF. CDR3 bases: TGTGCCAGCAGCCGGATTTGGGGCACTAGATCAACTCAAAATGAGCAGTTCTTC.

The rearrangement joins TRBV5-5 to TRBJ1-6; D is ambiguous. The length of the CDR3 is 16 residues. The V gene lost 1 base and the J gene lost 5 bases, with 13 bases spanning the gap. Germline CDR1 is SGHKS and CDR2 is YYEKEE (reference sequence). In DNA form, the CDR3 reads TGTGCCAGCAGCTTGAGGGAACGGGCCAATAATTCACCCCTCCACTTT. It codes for CASSLRERANNSPLHF.

In its sample, this clonotype was seen a few times. The CDR3 nucleotides are TGTGCCAGCAGCTTGGAAGGGGCCTTACTCAATGAGCAGTTCTTC. Its translation is CASSLEGALLNEQFF. This sequence joins TRBV5-4 and TRBJ2-1, with a possible D match to TRBD1 (5 bases). Germline assignment: CDR1 SGHNT and CDR2 YYREEE (reference sequence). V lost 0 bases and J 6 bases, leaving 13 bases between the germline ends. The CDR3 extends over 15 amino acids.

This clonotype was counted only a few times. This chain joins TRBV18 and TRBJ1-6; TRBD1 agrees at 7 bases. Germline V gives CDR1 KGHSH, CDR2 LQKENI. The CDR3 consists of 16 residues. Losses at the gene ends were 3 bases for V and 5 bases for J; bases not matched to a gene: 7. The chain's CDR3 is CASSPRGTEDNSPLHF. The CDR3, as DNA: TGTGCCAGCTCACCCCGCGGGACAGAAGATAATTCACCCCTCCACTTT.

This clonotype came up many times. The J gene is TRBJ2-1, the V gene TRBV7-9, with D unclear. CDR1 and CDR2 (germline): SEHNR, FQNEAQ (reference sequence). The CDR3 consists of 17 residues. Trimming removed 1 base from V and 0 bases from J, with 13 bases in between. The CDR3 region is CASSLGRLTFSYNEQFF. Here the CDR3 DNA reads TGTGCCAGCAGCTTAGGGAGACTGACATTCTCCTACAATGAGCAGTTCTTC.

There are a few counts of this clonotype. The J gene is TRBJ2-5, the V gene TRBV18, with 13 bases identical to TRBD2. Germline CDR1 and CDR2: KGHSH and LQKENI. The CDR3 runs to 17 residues. V was pared by 1 base and J by 1 base, with 3 bases of the junction left unmatched. The CDR3 region has the DNA TGTGCCAGCTCACCACTCGGGACTAGCGGGACCCAAGAGACCCAGTACTTC. Its translation is CASSPLGTSGTQETQYF.

This rearrangement joins TRBV5-4 to TRBJ1-1; TRBD1 matches 7 bases. The CDR3 extends over 14 amino acids. With V trimmed by 4 bases and J by 4 bases, 7 bases remained unmatched. Germline V CDR1 and CDR2: SGHNT, YYREEE (reference sequence). The CDR3 loop reads CASSPSDRFTEAFF. The DNA of the CDR3 is TGTGCCAGCAGCCCGTCGGACAGGTTCACTGAAGCTTTCTTT.

In its sample, this clonotype was seen a few times. V gene TRBV5-4 combines with J gene TRBJ1-2; 7 bases fit TRBD1. This CDR3 has 14 residues. V shed 0 bases, J shed 2 bases, and the junction held 1 base outside the gene matches. The germline V gene encodes CDR1 SGHNT and CDR2 YYREEE (reference sequence). The CDR3 DNA sequence: TGTGCCAGCAGCTTGGCGACAGGGAACTATGGCTACACCTTC. Translating it yields CASSLATGNYGYTF.

This clonotype was counted between two and nine times. V is TRBV7-9 and J is TRBJ1-1; TRBD1 agrees at 8 bases. Germline assignment: CDR1 SEHNR and CDR2 FQNEAQ (reference sequence). The junction had 14 bases not matched to a gene; V was cut back by 6 bases and J by 5 bases. CDR3 length equals 16 residues. CDR3 region: CASSPKGRGLGTEAFF. CDR3 bases: TGTGCCAGCAGTCCTAAGGGCAGGGGGCTTGGTACTGAAGCTTTCTTT.

By sample fraction, this clonotype is medium-sized. V is TRBV12-3 or TRBV12-4 and J is TRBJ2-7; unclear D gene. Deletions cut 1 base from V and 7 bases from J, with 8 bases between. The CDR3 runs to 12 residues. In nucleotides, the CDR3 is TGTGCCAGCAGTTTAGAAGGTGGGGAGCAGTACTTC. Residues: CASSLEGGEQYF.

This clonotype was seen repeatedly, ten times or more. This chain joins TRBV6-5 and TRBJ2-7, with D perhaps TRBD1 (6 bases). V was cut by 2 bases and J by 2 bases, with 10 bases left in between. CDR3 size: 14 residues. The germline V gene encodes CDR1 MNHEY and CDR2 SVGAGI. CDR3 sequence (DNA): TGTGCCAGCAGTTACGGGGACACCCCCTACGAGCAGTACTTC. Protein: CASSYGDTPYEQYF.

This clonotype was counted many times. The V gene is TRBV20-1, the J gene TRBJ2-1, with 9 positions matching TRBD1. From germline, CDR1 is DFQATT and CDR2 SNEGSKA (reference sequence). CDR3 length: 18 amino acids. Unmatched junction bases numbered 16, after V lost 4 bases and J lost 3 bases. CDR3 bases: TGCAGTGCTAACTACAGGGGGCCGAATAGCCGAGACTACAATGAGCAGTTCTTC. Protein: CSANYRGPNSRDYNEQFF.

This clonotype was detected a few times. The chain uses TRBV9 and TRBJ2-7; D remains unclear. The germline gives CDR1 SGDLS, CDR2 YYNGEE. The CDR3 consists of 15 residues. V dropped 0 bases and J dropped 3 bases, with 13 bases sitting between them. The CDR3 nucleotides are TGTGCCAGCAGCGTAGGGGTGCATGGCATCTACGAGCAGTACTTC. Translating it yields CASSVGVHGIYEQYF.

This clonotype turned up a few times. V gene TRBV20-1 combines with J gene TRBJ1-1; no firm D call. Germline V gives CDR1 DFQATT, CDR2 SNEGSKA (reference sequence). The CDR3 length is 14 residues. Trimming removed 4 bases from V and 10 bases from J, with 22 bases in between. CDR3 residues: CSATQYDAAGRAFF. The DNA of the CDR3 is TGCAGTGCTACTCAGTACGACGCGGCCGGGAGAGCTTTCTTT.

This clonotype has ten or more counts. The chain joins TRBV12-3 or TRBV12-4 to TRBJ2-3; D is ambiguous. Trimming took off 8 bases at V and 2 bases at J, with 11 bases between the two ends. This CDR3 contains 13 residues. CDR3 sequence (DNA): TGTGCCAGCGGGCGGCTAGACACAGATACGCAGTATTTT. Translating gives CASGRLDTDTQYF.

This clonotype was counted many times. The chain employs TRBV20-1 and TRBJ1-1; 9 nucleotides agree with TRBD1. Germline V gives CDR1 DFQATT, CDR2 SNEGSKA (reference sequence). The CDR3 totals 14 residues. J gave up 3 bases and V 3 bases, and 5 bases lay outside the gene matches. For the CDR3, the DNA is TGCAGTGCTAGTTCCCGGACAGGGGACACTGAAGCTTTCTTT. Translated: CSASSRTGDTEAFF.

This clonotype was seen more than once but under ten times. The chain links TRBV5-4 to TRBJ2-7; tentatively, D is TRBD2 (5 bases). The CDR3 totals 13 residues. Germline V gene lookup returns CDR1 SGHNT and CDR2 YYREEE (reference sequence). Trimming removed 0 bases at V and 7 bases at J, with 11 bases between. In nucleotides, the CDR3 is TGTGCCAGCAGCTTGGTAGGACTTCGGGAGCAGTACTTC. This encodes CASSLVGLREQYF.

This clonotype has more than one count but fewer than ten. This sequence may be a read error, since a much larger clone differs from it by one base. The chain joins TRBV7-2 to TRBJ2-3; 7 bases fit TRBD1. The CDR3 runs 16 residues. V shed 5 bases, J shed 3 bases, and the junction held 11 bases outside the gene matches. The germline V gene has CDR1 SGHTA and CDR2 FQGNSA. For the CDR3, the DNA is TGTGCCAGCAGCCCCCAGGTTGGGGGACAGACAGATACGCAGTATTTT. This gives the protein CASSPQVGGQTDTQYF.

The V gene is TRBV7-9, the J gene TRBJ2-3; D not resolved. Germline-derived CDR1 and CDR2 are SEHNR and FQNEAQ (reference sequence). V lost 5 bases and J 3 bases, leaving 9 bases between the germline ends. The CDR3 runs 13 residues. The CDR3 sequence: CASSKTRTDTQYF. The CDR3 nucleotides are TGTGCCAGCAGCAAGACGAGAACAGATACGCAGTATTTT.

The sample holds a few counts of this clonotype. This is likely a read error, given that the CDR3 carries no conserved phenylalanine or tryptophan at its end. Because the CDR3's place on the DNA is in doubt, the DNA is left out and the CDR3 is given as listed by TCRdb. This chain connects TRBV7-9 to TRBJ1-1; the table's D call, TRBD1, was not checked against the DNA. The CDR3 is 13 amino acids in total, end residues counted. The V gene's germline CDR1 is SEHNR and CDR2 FQNEAQ (reference sequence). The CDR3 here is CASSLVSGQPAQH.

In its sample, this clonotype was seen many times. The chain combines TRBV28 with TRBJ1-1; D perhaps matches TRBD1 (6 bases). Germline V gene data show CDR1 as MDHEN and CDR2 as SYDVKM. This CDR3 has 19 residues. The V end was cut by 3 bases, the J end by 0 bases, with 23 bases between. The CDR3 sequence: CASSFPFQPGHPLNTEAFF. The CDR3 nucleotides read TGTGCCAGCAGTTTTCCCTTTCAACCGGGACACCCTTTGAACACTGAAGCTTTCTTT.

This clonotype was observed a single time. V and J are TRBV20-1 and TRBJ2-7; 7 nucleotides line up with TRBD1. The CDR3 has 13 residues. The V segment lost 8 bases and the J segment 2 bases; nucleotides outside the gene matches: 9. Germline CDR1 and CDR2: DFQATT and SNEGSKA (reference sequence). In nucleotides, the CDR3 is TGCAGTCCCCGGGACAGAGCTACCTACGAGCAGTACTTC. Residues: CSPRDRATYEQYF.

The gene calls are TRBV7-2 and TRBJ2-7; TRBD1 aligns across 8 bases. The germline gives CDR1 SGHTA, CDR2 FQGNSA. The CDR3 covers 14 residues. V shed 4 bases and J 2 bases; nucleotides not matched to a gene: 4. The CDR3 here is CASSWTGPPYEQYF. The CDR3 DNA follows: TGTGCCAGCAGCTGGACAGGGCCGCCCTACGAGCAGTACTTC.

This clonotype has a count of ten or more. The junction departs from the called germline gene at one end, perhaps through a read error. The rearrangement joins TRBV20-1 to TRBJ2-5; possible D gene TRBD1, 8 bases. This CDR3 has 14 amino acids. Germline V lookup: CDR1 DFQATT, CDR2 SNEGSKA (reference sequence). Written as DNA, the CDR3 is TGCAGTGCCAGAGACGGACAGGGAGGGGAGACCCAGTACTTC. Its translation: CSARDGQGGETQYF.

The chain uses TRBV19 and TRBJ1-2, with no clear D. This CDR3 has 14 residues. Germline V gene lookup returns CDR1 LNHDA and CDR2 SQIVND (reference sequence). V was cut by 7 bases and J by 1 base, with 13 bases left in between. In DNA form, the CDR3 reads TGTGCCAGTAAACCGGTCGGGGATAACTATGGCTACACCTTC. It is translated as CASKPVGDNYGYTF.